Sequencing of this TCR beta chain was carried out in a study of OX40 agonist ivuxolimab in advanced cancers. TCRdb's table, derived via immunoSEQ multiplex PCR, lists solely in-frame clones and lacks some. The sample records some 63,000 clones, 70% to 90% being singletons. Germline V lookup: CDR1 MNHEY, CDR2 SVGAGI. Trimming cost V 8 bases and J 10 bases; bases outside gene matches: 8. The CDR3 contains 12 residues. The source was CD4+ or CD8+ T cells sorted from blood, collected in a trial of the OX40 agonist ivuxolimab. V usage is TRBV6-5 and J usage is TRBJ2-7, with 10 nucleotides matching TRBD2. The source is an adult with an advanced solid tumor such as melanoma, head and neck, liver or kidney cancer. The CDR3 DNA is TGTGCCAGCGAGGGTAGCGGGGGGCGACAGTACTTC. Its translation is CASEGSGGRQYF.